The entry below gives a single TCR beta chain sequence along with its context. This entry is derived from a study of T cell changes during pregnancy in multiple sclerosis. Germline values: CDR1 SGHVS, CDR2 FQNEAQ. The CDR3 spans 15 residues. Trimming took 5 bases from V and 2 from J; bases not matched to a gene: 3. Using immunoSEQ multiplex PCR, the repertoire was profiled, and TCRdb retains in-frame clones only, with some absent. The top ten clones hold around 7.9% of a sample with around 50,000 clones, roughly nine tenths of them seen once. Sample: CD8+ T cells from peripheral blood mononuclear cells, taken in the second trimester of pregnancy. The J gene is TRBJ2-1, the V gene TRBV7-8; 10 positions match TRBD1. This receptor was identified in a female donor with multiple sclerosis, enrolled in a pregnancy study. The CDR3 bases are TGTGCCAGCAGCGTGGGACAGGGGACCTACAATGAGCAGTTCTTC. Translated: CASSVGQGTYNEQFF.